This T cell receptor beta chain was sequenced in a study of T cells in Graves' hyperthyroidism and ophthalmopathy. Study-wide findings and caveats: Blood also carried most thyroid clonotypes expanded above 0.001. The model identified upcoming ophthalmopathy a median 6.5 months ahead of onset.

CDR1 is LNHDA, CDR2 SQIVND, per germline (reference sequence). This CDR3 is built from 12 residues. J gave up 5 bases and V 8 bases, and 3 bases lay outside the gene matches. TCR beta CDR3 regions were amplified from RNA transcripts. With the HTBI primer set, the TCR CDR3 went through a first round of RT-PCR. TCRdb recomputed calls from the multiplex PCR reads with MiXCR, one row per CDR3 protein. This sample has around 600,000 distinct CDR3 sequences, with roughly 14% found just once. Concerning this clonotype itself: The antigen is unknown.

What was sequenced was blood. This clonotype was sampled from a woman in her forties or fifties with Graves' ophthalmopathy. V usage is TRBV19 and J usage is TRBJ2-5; TRBD1 aligns across 9 bases. The CDR3 DNA reads TGTGCCAGTGGGACAGGGTATGAGACCCAGTACTTC. It encodes CASGTGYETQYF.